One sample yielded the 29 T cell receptor beta chains listed below, sequenced in a study of molecular identifiers for immune sequencing clone quantification. TCRdb passed the PCR reads through MiXCR, listing each CDR3 protein once. The sample lists 40,000 to 50,000 distinct CDR3 sequences; 15% to 20% were seen once. The sample comprised naive CD8+ T cells from blood, with Jurkat cell RNA spiked in. As for subset: FACS-sorted CD8+CD4-CCR7+CD45RA+ naive T cells. Every receptor here comes from a human donor in good health. Some libraries in this study had Jurkat cell RNA spiked in.

V gene TRBV3-1 combines with J gene TRBJ2-5; D unresolved. This CDR3 spans 13 amino acids. V was trimmed by 6 bases and J by 0 bases, leaving 8 bases between them. Germline V gives CDR1 LGHDT, CDR2 YNNKEL (reference sequence). CDR3 in amino acids: CASRPVDQETQYF. The CDR3, as DNA: TGTGCCAGCAGACCTGTTGACCAAGAGACCCAGTACTTC.

V and J are TRBV7-6 and TRBJ2-3; 9 nucleotides line up with TRBD2. V was pared by 6 bases and J by 0 bases, with 4 bases of the junction left unmatched. The CDR3 is made up of 15 amino acids. Germline CDR1 and CDR2: SGHVS and FNYEAQ. CDR3 sequence (DNA): TGTGCCAGCAGGCATACTAGCGGGAGCACAGATACGCAGTATTTT. Protein sequence: CASRHTSGSTDTQYF.

In its sample, this clonotype was seen many times. V usage is TRBV19 and J usage is TRBJ2-2, with 10 bases aligning to TRBD1. The CDR3 consists of 15 residues. Germline V lookup: CDR1 LNHDA, CDR2 SQIVND (reference sequence). Trimming removed 5 bases from V and 5 bases from J; junction bases left unmatched: 5. The CDR3, as DNA: TGTGCCAGTAGTGTGACAGGGGGCGAGACCGGGGAGCTGTTTTTT. Its translation is CASSVTGGETGELFF.

This clonotype was observed at least ten times. The genes are TRBV19 and TRBJ2-2; 12 bases match TRBD1. Germline-derived CDR1 and CDR2 are LNHDA and SQIVND (reference sequence). V shed 9 bases, J shed 5 bases, and the junction held 7 bases outside the gene matches. CDR3 length equals 15 residues. The CDR3 loop reads CASRGQGARTGELFF. CDR3 in DNA: TGTGCCAGCCGGGGACAGGGGGCGAGAACCGGGGAGCTGTTTTTT. Variable domain in full (rest from reference TRBV19 and TRBJ2-2): DGGITQSPKYLFRKEGQNVTLSCEQNLNHDAMYWYRQDPGQGLRLIYYSQIVNDFQKGDIAEGYSVSREKKESFPLTVTSAQKNPTAFYLCASRGQGARTGELFFGEGSRLTVL.

Concerning this clonotype itself: A much larger clone differs by one base, so this may be a read error. The conserved closing phenylalanine or tryptophan is absent in this CDR3, likely reflecting a read error. The chain couples TRBV4-3 to TRBJ2-5; possible D gene TRBD1, 5 bases. This CDR3 is built from 17 residues. Germline CDR1 LGHNA, CDR2 YSLEER. V was trimmed by 0 bases and J by 9 bases, leaving 23 bases between them. CDR3 protein: CASSQDRRQGVLKAQYL. CDR3 DNA sequence: TGCGCCAGCAGCCAAGATCGAAGGCAGGGTGTATTGAAGGCCCAGTACCTC.

This chain connects TRBV28 to TRBJ2-3, with TRBD2 matching 11 bases. Germline V gene data show CDR1 as MDHEN and CDR2 as SYDVKM. The CDR3 runs to 16 residues. V was clipped by 5 bases and J by 3 bases; unmatched bases: 7. CDR3 sequence: CASSPLAGVDTDTQYF. The CDR3 DNA follows: TGTGCCAGCAGTCCACTAGCGGGAGTAGATACAGATACGCAGTATTTT.

In its sample, this clonotype was seen many times. This chain links TRBV29-1 with TRBJ1-2, with a weak D call TRBD1 (5 bases). The CDR3 loop spans 14 amino acids. V was clipped by 4 bases and J by 3 bases, with 15 bases between them. The germline CDR1 and CDR2 sequences are SQVTM and ANQGSEA. CDR3 amino acids: CSVVVDTDYYGYTF. Written as DNA, the CDR3 is TGCAGCGTTGTTGTGGACACGGACTACTATGGCTACACCTTC.

This clonotype was counted at least ten times. This CDR3 reads CASSEWGSPTDTQYF. CDR3 DNA: TGTGCCAGCAGCGAGTGGGGCAGCCCCACAGATACGCAGTATTTT. The chain is built from TRBV7-3 and TRBJ2-3; D perhaps matches TRBD1 (5 bases). The CDR3 totals 15 residues. Per germline, CDR1 SGHTA and CDR2 FQGTGA. V lost 5 bases, J lost 2 bases, and 14 bases lay in between.

Note on this clonotype: Given a much more abundant clone one base away, this may be a read error. The rearrangement joins TRBV24-1 to TRBJ2-3; 12 bases are a match to TRBD1. From germline, CDR1 is KGHDR and CDR2 SFDVKD. The CDR3 runs 17 residues. CDR3 DNA: TGTGCCGCCAGTGAAAACCGGGACAGGGGGCCCCCAGATACGCAGTATTTT. The encoded protein is CAASENRDRGPPDTQYF.

This clonotype was seen repeatedly, ten times or more. The J gene is TRBJ1-5, the V gene TRBV6-2 or TRBV6-3, with D possibly matching TRBD1 (5 bases). V dropped 6 bases and J dropped 3 bases, with 15 bases sitting between them. Germline values: CDR1 MNHEY, CDR2 SVGEGT. The CDR3 has 15 amino acids. CDR3 amino acids: CASSSRDEFNQPQHF. In DNA form, the CDR3 reads TGTGCCAGCAGCTCCCGGGACGAATTCAATCAGCCCCAGCATTTT.

The sample holds many counts of this clonotype. The genes are TRBV7-8 and TRBJ1-1; 8 bases match TRBD1. V gave up 2 bases and J gave up 3 bases; unmatched junction bases: 5. Germline CDR1 reads SGHVS; CDR2 reads FQNEAQ. The CDR3 contains 15 residues. The CDR3 region is CASSLPDRGYTEAFF. The CDR3 DNA reads as TGTGCCAGCAGCTTACCAGACAGGGGATACACTGAAGCTTTCTTT.

This clonotype was seen repeatedly, ten times or more. The chain joins TRBV10-3 to TRBJ2-7; D call uncertain. The length of the CDR3 is 13 residues. The V gene's germline CDR1 is ENHRY and CDR2 SYGVKD. V lost 2 bases and J 2 bases, leaving 7 bases between the germline ends. The CDR3 loop is CAISEVSPYEQYF. The CDR3 bases are TGTGCCATCAGTGAGGTATCCCCCTACGAGCAGTACTTC.

This clonotype has ten or more counts. This chain links TRBV7-6 with TRBJ2-1, with D perhaps TRBD2 (6 bases). Germline V gene data show CDR1 as SGHVS and CDR2 as FNYEAQ. V lost 6 bases and J 6 bases, leaving 24 bases between the germline ends. The CDR3 consists of 17 residues. For the CDR3, the DNA is TGTGCCAGCAGTCCAACCCTGGATAGCGGCCTTACCAATGAGCAGTTCTTC. This translates into CASSPTLDSGLTNEQFF.

This clonotype was recorded many times. This rearrangement joins TRBV9 to TRBJ1-5; a possible D gene is TRBD1 (6 bases). The CDR3 is made up of 15 amino acids. CDR1 SGDLS and CDR2 YYNGEE come from the germline V gene. Trimming took off 3 bases at V and 5 bases at J, with 15 bases between the two ends. The CDR3 coding sequence is TGTGCCAGCAGCGGAGGGGGTGGGGGGTATCAGCCCCAGCATTTT. Protein product: CASSGGGGGYQPQHF.

Many counts were recorded for this clonotype. The gene calls are TRBV21-1 and TRBJ2-1. TRBV21-1 is a recognized pseudogene. The CDR3 extends over 16 amino acids. The chain's CDR3 is CASSKLKAWLVHEQFF. For the CDR3, the DNA is TGTGCCAGCAGCAAACTAAAAGCTTGGTTGGTCCATGAGCAGTTCTTC.

In the case of this clonotype: A much larger clone differs by one base, so this may be a read error. The chain is built from TRBV2 and TRBJ2-7; 10 nucleotides line up with TRBD1. The germline CDR1 and CDR2 sequences are SNHLY and FYNNEI. The CDR3 runs to 14 residues. Trimming removed 10 bases from V and 0 bases from J; junction bases left unmatched: 6. CDR3 sequence: CANNDRGPSYEQYF. The CDR3 nucleotides are TGTGCCAACAACGACAGGGGGCCCTCCTACGAGCAGTACTTC.

This clonotype was seen many times. The chain joins TRBV5-5 to TRBJ1-5; D not certain. This CDR3 comprises 15 residues. Germline V gene sequence: CDR1 SGHKS, CDR2 YYEKEE (reference sequence). The V end was cut by 1 base, the J end by 5 bases, with 13 bases between. The DNA of the CDR3 is TGTGCCAGCAGCTTGCGGGGTGGGGTTCATCAGCCCCAGCATTTT. As protein: CASSLRGGVHQPQHF.

This chain connects TRBV13 to TRBJ2-5; D is ambiguous. The germline V and J ends were trimmed by 2 bases and 4 bases, with 14 bases remaining between them. This CDR3 has 15 amino acids. Germline V gives CDR1 PRHDT, CDR2 FYEKMQ (reference sequence). DNA of the CDR3: TGTGCCAGCAGCTTAAAAGGGATTGTTGGAGAGACCCAGTACTTC. It encodes CASSLKGIVGETQYF. Combining the CDR3 with reference TRBV13 and TRBJ2-5 gives the whole variable domain AAGVIQSPRHLIKEKRETATLKCYPIPRHDTVYWYQQGPGQDPQFLISFYEKMQSDKGSIPDRFSAQQFSDYHSELNMSSLELGDSALYFCASSLKGIVGETQYFGPGTRLLVL.

At least ten counts were recorded for this clonotype. The J gene is TRBJ2-7, the V gene TRBV13; 7 bases line up with TRBD1. J gave up 6 bases and V 3 bases, and 8 bases lay outside the gene matches. The CDR3 runs 14 residues. Germline CDR1 PRHDT, CDR2 FYEKMQ (reference sequence). The CDR3 nucleotides read TGTGCCAGCAGCTTGGACCAACAGGGGCCCGAGCAGTACTTC. Translated: CASSLDQQGPEQYF.

This clonotype was seen at least ten times. This chain connects TRBV12-3 or TRBV12-4 to TRBJ1-1; D perhaps matches TRBD1 (5 bases). The CDR3 consists of 14 residues. V was shortened by 10 bases and J by 5 bases, with 20 bases between the two germline ends. The CDR3 sequence: CAILIHRDFTEAFF. In nucleotides, the CDR3 is TGTGCCATCCTAATTCACCGGGACTTTACTGAAGCTTTCTTT.

This clonotype was counted many times. The chain combines TRBV5-1 with TRBJ2-7; D remains unclear. The CDR3 sequence is 13 residues long. Germline assignment: CDR1 SGHRS and CDR2 YFSETQ. V lost 0 bases to trimming and J lost 2 bases, with 6 bases between them. The CDR3 nucleotides read TGCGCCAGCAGCTTGGCGGCGGCCTACGAGCAGTACTTC. This translates into CASSLAAAYEQYF. Supplemented by reference TRBV5-1 and TRBJ2-7, the full variable domain reads KAGVTQTPRYLIKTRGQQVTLSCSPISGHRSVSWYQQTPGQGLQFLFEYFSETQRNKGNFPGRFSGRQFSNSRSEMNVSTLELGDSALYLCASSLAAAYEQYFGPGTRLTVT.

This clonotype was observed at least ten times. V is TRBV7-9 and J is TRBJ1-4; no clear D gene. Germline V gives CDR1 SEHNR, CDR2 FQNEAQ (reference sequence). Deletions cut 5 bases from V and 5 bases from J, with 15 bases between. The CDR3 has 15 amino acids. CDR3 nucleotides: TGTGCCAGCAGCCCCCCTACCGTTGCCAATGAAAAACTGTTTTTT. Amino acids: CASSPPTVANEKLFF. The full variable domain, completed using reference TRBV7-9 and TRBJ1-4, is DTGVSQNPRHKITKRGQNVTFRCDPISEHNRLYWYRQTLGQGPEFLTYFQNEAQLEKSRLLSDRFSAERPKGSFSTLEIQRTEQGDSAMYLCASSPPTVANEKLFFGSGTQLSVL.

This clonotype has ten or more counts. The chain has TRBV2 and TRBJ1-5; possibly TRBD1 for D (6 bases). Deletions cut 6 bases from V and 2 bases from J, with 14 bases between. The CDR3 has 15 residues. Germline V lookup: CDR1 SNHLY, CDR2 FYNNEI. The CDR3 loop is CASRVRGGGNQPQHF. The CDR3 coding sequence is TGTGCCAGCAGAGTCCGCGGGGGCGGCAATCAGCCCCAGCATTTT. The entire variable domain, with the rest obtained from reference TRBV2 and TRBJ1-5, is as follows: EPEVTQTPSHQVTQMGQEVILRCVPISNHLYFYWYRQILGQKVEFLVSFYNNEISEKSEIFDDQFSVERPDGSNFTLKIRSTKLEDSAMYFCASRVRGGGNQPQHFGDGTRLSIL.

This clonotype came up many times. The gene calls are TRBV12-3 or TRBV12-4 and TRBJ2-4; perhaps TRBD2 as D (6 bases). The ends were cut back, 6 bases at V and 3 bases at J, with 6 bases in the middle. The CDR3 spans 12 residues. CDR3 protein: CASRGLKNIQYF. The DNA for the CDR3 is TGTGCCAGCAGGGGACTCAAAAACATTCAGTACTTC.

Many counts were recorded for this clonotype. The chain employs TRBV27 and TRBJ1-5, with D unclear. The germline V gene encodes CDR1 MNHEY and CDR2 SMNVEV (reference sequence). With 2 bases removed from V and 2 bases from J, the gap between germline ends came to 7 bases. This CDR3 has 14 amino acids. As DNA, the CDR3 is TGTGCCAGCAGTTTACGAGGTGGCAATCAGCCCCAGCATTTT. This sequence encodes CASSLRGGNQPQHF.

This clonotype showed up many times. The chain uses TRBV28 and TRBJ1-2; 10 nucleotides align to TRBD1. CDR3 length equals 14 residues. The V and J ends lost 5 bases and 5 bases, in that order; junction bases with no gene match: 5. Germline V CDR1 and CDR2: MDHEN, SYDVKM. CDR3 amino acids: CASSLRDRGYGYTF. The CDR3 coding sequence is TGTGCCAGCAGTCTGAGGGACAGGGGTTATGGCTACACCTTC.

This clonotype was observed once. The CDR3 region is CATGHPRDNYEQYF. The CDR3 nucleotides are TGTGCCACGGGACACCCAAGGGACAACTACGAGCAGTACTTC. This rearrangement joins TRBV30 to TRBJ2-7; D might be TRBD1 (6 bases). The CDR3 has 14 residues. Germline CDR1 reads GTSNPN; CDR2 reads SVGIG (reference sequence). Trimming took off 8 bases at V and 3 bases at J, with 20 bases between the two ends.

A remark on this clonotype: One end of the junction varies from germline; a read error may be responsible. The chain has TRBV5-1 and TRBJ1-1; no reliable D call. The CDR3 consists of 12 residues. Germline V gene lookup returns CDR1 SGHRS and CDR2 YFSETQ. The CDR3 region has the DNA TGCGCCGGCAGCTTGAAGAACACTGAAGCTTTCTTT. Its translation: CAGSLKNTEAFF.

This clonotype was detected many times. V and J are TRBV9 and TRBJ2-3, with 9 bases lining up with TRBD2. CDR1 and CDR2 from the germline V gene are SGDLS and YYNGEE. Trimming took 8 bases from V and 6 from J; bases not matched to a gene: 7. The CDR3 runs to 13 residues. DNA of the CDR3: TGTGCCAGTTGTCGAGCGGGAGGTGATACGCAGTATTTT. Its translation is CASCRAGGDTQYF.